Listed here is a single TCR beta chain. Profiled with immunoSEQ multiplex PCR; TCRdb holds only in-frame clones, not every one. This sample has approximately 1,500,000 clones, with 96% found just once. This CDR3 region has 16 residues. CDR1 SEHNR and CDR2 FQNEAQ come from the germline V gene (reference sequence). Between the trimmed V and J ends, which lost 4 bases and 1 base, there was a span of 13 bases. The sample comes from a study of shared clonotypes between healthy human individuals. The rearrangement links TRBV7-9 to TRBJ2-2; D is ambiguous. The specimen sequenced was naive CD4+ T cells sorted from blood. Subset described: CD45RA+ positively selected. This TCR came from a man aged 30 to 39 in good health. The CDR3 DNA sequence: TGTGCCAGCAGCTCCTCGGCAGCAAAGAACACCGGGGAGCTGTTTTTT. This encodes CASSSSAAKNTGELFF.